This T cell receptor beta chain comes out of a study of T cell clonality in common variable immunodeficiency. General study results and limits: In common variable immunodeficiency, TCR beta chains reportedly carried fewer deletions and N-nucleotide insertions. The cause of increased CVID clonality remains unclear without subpopulation sequencing.

Replacement immunoglobulin had been given to every CVID subject for at least one year. V gave up 1 base and J gave up 0 bases, with 9 bases separating them. Germline V gene lookup returns CDR1 SEHNR and CDR2 FQNEAQ (reference sequence). The CDR3 totals 15 residues. As regards this clone: Its antigen is unidentified. The read terminates 3 residues before the CDR3 end, so the remaining end is supplied by the germline J gene.

Assay: immunoSEQ multiplex PCR; the TCRdb copy retains only in-frame clones and omits some. The sample includes about 21,000 clones, none of them occurring once. Sequenced input: peripheral blood mononuclear cells. The V and J genes are TRBV7-9 and TRBJ1-2, with D possibly matching TRBD1 (5 bases). The receptor comes from a human donor with common variable immunodeficiency. CDR3 DNA, as far as it was read: TGTGCCAGCAGCTTAGTGGACATACCTAACTATGGC. This encodes CASSLVDIPNYG. The full CDR3 is CASSLVDIPNYGYTF.